The next 15 T cell receptor beta chains were all read from a single sample in a study of shared clonotypes between healthy human individuals (dated by TCRdb to 2020 to 2021). Library preparation was by the immunoSEQ multiplex PCR assay. TCRdb holds this immuneACCESS table with in-frame rearrangements only. Some clones are missing; in checked studies, unresolved V genes explain under half, and the rest has no known cause. Present in this sample are about 2.1 million clones, around 93% of which were seen just once. Together, the top ten hold more than 1.5% of the sample. CD8 naive samples consisted of CD45RO-negative cells that were positively selected for CCR7, yielding a CD45RA+CCR7+ population without TemRA cells. Input material: naive CD8+ T cells from PBMCs. Interpreted using the paper, the cell subset or site label stands for: CD45RA+CCR7+. These receptors all come from a man between 18 and 35 years old in good health. Some clones in this sample may be carry-over from other donors' samples.

The CDR3 is CASSDWGQSTGELFF. The CDR3, as DNA: TGTGCCAGTAGTGATTGGGGACAGTCCACCGGGGAGCTGTTTTTT. V gene TRBV19 combines with J gene TRBJ2-2; the match to TRBD1 covers 7 bases. Germline-derived CDR1 and CDR2 are LNHDA and SQIVND (reference sequence). Unmatched junction bases numbered 7, after V lost 5 bases and J lost 4 bases. This CDR3 region has 15 residues.

This clone was counted once. V usage is TRBV2 and J usage is TRBJ1-1, with D possibly matching TRBD1 (5 bases). V lost 6 bases and J lost 7, with 18 bases in between. Germline V gene sequence: CDR1 SNHLY, CDR2 FYNNEI. CDR3 length equals 14 residues. This chain's CDR3 is CASRIGGNLGEAFF. In DNA, the CDR3 is TGTGCCAGCAGAATTGGGGGAAACCTTGGTGAAGCTTTCTTT.

This clone was counted a single time. The gene calls are TRBV9 and TRBJ2-7; 7 bases agree with TRBD2. This CDR3 has 14 residues. Losses at the gene ends were 0 bases for V and 5 bases for J; bases not matched to a gene: 5. The germline V gene has CDR1 SGDLS and CDR2 YYNGEE. CDR3 region: CASSVGGGDHEQYF. The DNA for the CDR3 is TGTGCCAGCAGCGTAGGCGGGGGAGACCACGAGCAGTACTTC.

J is TRBJ2-7 and V is TRBV6-1; no definite D call. This CDR3 is built from 13 residues. Germline V gene data show CDR1 as MNHNS and CDR2 as SASEGT. The ends were cut back, 1 base at V and 3 bases at J, with 7 bases in the middle. CDR3 in amino acids: CASSEGVYYEQYF. The DNA of the CDR3 is TGTGCCAGCAGTGAAGGGGTCTACTACGAGCAGTACTTC.

The V call is TRBV10-3, the J call TRBJ1-2, with 7 nucleotides matching TRBD1. The germline CDR1 and CDR2 sequences are ENHRY and SYGVKD. The CDR3 loop spans 15 amino acids. V was pared by 0 bases and J by 5 bases, with 6 bases of the junction left unmatched. CDR3 sequence (DNA): TGTGCCATCAGTGAGTCTGGGACAGATGCTTATGGCTACACCTTC. It yields the protein CAISESGTDAYGYTF.

The chain joins TRBV12-5 to TRBJ2-4, with D maybe TRBD1 (6 bases). The CDR3 extends over 16 amino acids. V gave up 7 bases and J gave up 4 bases, with 20 bases separating them. Germline assignment: CDR1 LGHNT and CDR2 FRNRAP. In nucleotides, the CDR3 is TGTGCTAGTGCCATGGAATCCGGGACACTTAAAAACATTCAGTACTTC. It encodes CASAMESGTLKNIQYF.

The chain employs TRBV5-6 and TRBJ1-1; tentatively, D is TRBD1 (6 bases). This CDR3 comprises 14 residues. V was trimmed by 4 bases and J by 1 base, leaving 11 bases between them. Germline CDR1 and CDR2: SGHDT and YYEEEE. CDR3 coding DNA: TGTGCCAGCAGCACAGGGTTAGGGAACACTGAAGCTTTCTTT. Amino acids: CASSTGLGNTEAFF.

With regard to this clone: The sample contains more than one DNA sequence encoding this CDR3. The chain has TRBV19 and TRBJ2-7, with no clear D. Germline values: CDR1 LNHDA, CDR2 SQIVND (reference sequence). Trimming took 1 base from V and 0 from J, leaving 7 bases between them. This CDR3 is built from 14 residues. The CDR3 spells CASSIVGSSYEQYF. The CDR3 DNA follows: TGTGCCAGTAGTATAGTGGGCAGCTCCTACGAGCAGTACTTC. The whole variable domain, remainder taken from reference TRBV19 and TRBJ2-7, is DGGITQSPKYLFRKEGQNVTLSCEQNLNHDAMYWYRQDPGQGLRLIYYSQIVNDFQKGDIAEGYSVSREKKESFPLTVTSAQKNPTAFYLCASSIVGSSYEQYFGPGTRLTVT.

The chain uses TRBV27 and TRBJ1-2, with a possible D match to TRBD1 (5 bases). Deletions cut 4 bases from V and 3 bases from J, with 12 bases between. This CDR3 spans 14 amino acids. From germline, CDR1 is MNHEY and CDR2 SMNVEV (reference sequence). The CDR3 loop reads CASSWRGGDYGYTF. In nucleotides, the CDR3 is TGTGCCAGCAGTTGGAGGGGAGGGGACTATGGCTACACCTTC.

The chain recombines TRBV14 with TRBJ2-7; 8 positions agree with TRBD1. J lost 2 bases, V lost 0 bases, and 9 bases had no gene match. CDR1 is SGHDN, CDR2 FVKESK, per germline. The CDR3 covers 17 residues. In DNA form, the CDR3 reads TGTGCCAGCAGCCAAGATCGTAGACAGGGGTTTCCCTACGAGCAGTACTTC. Residues: CASSQDRRQGFPYEQYF.

The gene calls are TRBV19 and TRBJ1-5; no reliable D call. V was clipped by 0 bases and J by 5 bases, with 11 bases between them. The V gene's germline CDR1 is LNHDA and CDR2 SQIVND (reference sequence). The CDR3 covers 15 residues. Here the CDR3 reads CASSIEDGFYQPQHF. Here the CDR3 DNA reads TGTGCCAGTAGTATAGAGGACGGATTTTATCAGCCCCAGCATTTT.

As to this clone: At the DNA level, this CDR3 is encoded by other sequences in the same sample as well. The V and J genes are TRBV5-4 and TRBJ1-1; D perhaps matches TRBD1 (5 bases). Germline lookup yields CDR1 SGHNT and CDR2 YYREEE (reference sequence). V was clipped by 2 bases and J by 4 bases, with 12 bases between them. The CDR3 is 14 amino acids. CDR3 loop: CASSFQGGGTEAFF. The CDR3 DNA reads TGTGCCAGCAGCTTCCAGGGCGGGGGCACTGAAGCTTTCTTT.

This clone was seen just once. The chain combines TRBV28 with TRBJ2-1, with D perhaps TRBD1 (6 bases). Germline V gene sequence: CDR1 MDHEN, CDR2 SYDVKM. This CDR3 region has 18 residues. The V gene lost 2 bases and the J gene lost 3 bases, with 20 bases spanning the gap. CDR3 sequence (DNA): TGTGCCAGCAGTTTAAGAGTAAGGTCAGGGGCCCACTACAATGAGCAGTTCTTC. This encodes CASSLRVRSGAHYNEQFF. Looking up the rest from reference TRBV28 and TRBJ2-1 gives the full variable domain: DVKVTQSSRYLVKRTGEKVFLECVQDMDHENMFWYRQDPGLGLRLIYFSYDVKMKEKGDIPEGYSVSREKKERFSLILESASTNQTSMYLCASSLRVRSGAHYNEQFFGPGTRLTVL.

The V gene is TRBV7-2, the J gene TRBJ2-1, with 8 bases identical to TRBD2. The V segment lost 7 bases and the J segment 0 bases; nucleotides outside the gene matches: 11. Germline-derived CDR1 and CDR2 are SGHTA and FQGNSA. This CDR3 has 17 residues. CDR3 bases: TGTGCCAGCACCTGGCCAGCGGGGGCCAGCTCCTACAATGAGCAGTTCTTC. This codes for CASTWPAGASSYNEQFF.

V is TRBV10-3 and J is TRBJ1-1, with TRBD1 as a possible D gene (5 bases). Germline loops: CDR1 ENHRY, CDR2 SYGVKD. The germline V and J ends were trimmed by 0 bases and 5 bases, with 10 bases remaining between them. The CDR3 length is 14 residues. CDR3 nucleotides: TGTGCCATCAGTGAGTCGGAGGGGCGGACTGAAGCTTTCTTT. Protein product: CAISESEGRTEAFF.